These 9 T cell receptor beta chains came from one sample sequenced in a study of beta chain features in type 1 diabetes. General study results and limits: Within each of all four CD4+ subsets, Type 1 diabetes patients had TCRB CDR3s that were moderately but significantly shorter.

Expressed TCRB transcripts were sequenced, since all the RNA that had been isolated was reverse transcribed. Assay: immunoSEQ multiplex PCR; the TCRdb copy retains only in-frame clones and omits some. In the table there are a few hundred thousand clones, around an eighth of which are singletons. These receptors are not linked to any known antigen. Sequencing was carried out using naive CD4+ T cells from blood. These receptors originate from a woman aged 18-29 years with type 1 diabetes.

The chain links TRBV15 to TRBJ2-7, with 9 bases lining up with TRBD1. Germline lookup yields CDR1 LNHNV and CDR2 YYDKDF (reference sequence). V lost 3 bases, J lost 1 base, and 4 bases stayed unmatched. The CDR3 runs 15 residues. DNA for the CDR3: TGTGCCACCAGCAGGGGACAGGGCATATCCTACGAGCAGTACTTC. Translating it yields CATSRGQGISYEQYF.

The genes are TRBV30 and TRBJ1-2; D remains ambiguous. This CDR3 contains 13 residues. The germline V and J ends were trimmed by 2 bases and 5 bases, with 12 bases remaining between them. Germline loops: CDR1 GTSNPN, CDR2 SVGIG (reference sequence). The CDR3 region is CAWSTHRAYGYTF. CDR3 DNA: TGTGCCTGGAGTACCCATAGAGCTTATGGCTACACCTTC.

The V and J genes are TRBV9 and TRBJ2-3, with D hard to call. The CDR3 is 14 amino acids. Germline V gene lookup returns CDR1 SGDLS and CDR2 YYNGEE. V gave up 0 bases and J gave up 4 bases, with 9 bases separating them. The chain's CDR3 is CASSVAPPPDTQYF. The CDR3 region has the DNA TGTGCCAGCAGCGTAGCCCCCCCTCCAGATACGCAGTATTTT. Complete variable domain (other parts from reference TRBV9 and TRBJ2-3): DSGVTQTPKHLITATGQRVTLRCSPRSGDLSVYWYQQSLDQGLQFLIQYYNGEERAKGNILERFSAQQFPDLHSELNLSSLELGDSALYFCASSVAPPPDTQYFGPGTRLTVL.

This clone has only a few counts. The chain employs TRBV19 and TRBJ2-1; 9 bases match TRBD1. The germline V gene has CDR1 LNHDA and CDR2 SQIVND (reference sequence). The CDR3 is 15 residues long. Trimming removed 7 bases from V and 3 bases from J; junction bases left unmatched: 7. This chain's CDR3 is CASNQPGQGYNEQFF. For the CDR3, the DNA is TGTGCCAGTAACCAACCGGGACAGGGCTACAATGAGCAGTTCTTC.

This clone was counted only a few times. The chain carries TRBV5-1 and TRBJ2-3, with TRBD2 identical over 12 bases. Unmatched junction bases numbered 2, after V lost 4 bases and J lost 5 bases. In germline, CDR1 is SGHRS, CDR2 YFSETQ. CDR3 size: 14 residues. The CDR3 protein is CASSPTSGRDTQYF. The CDR3 bases are TGCGCCAGCAGCCCGACTAGCGGGAGAGATACGCAGTATTTT.

This chain links TRBV4-1 with TRBJ2-1, with 11 nucleotides matching TRBD2. Looked up from germline, CDR1 is MGHRA and CDR2 is YSYEKL. V dropped 4 bases and J dropped 4; count of bases not matched to a gene: 3. The CDR3 length is 15 residues. In DNA, the CDR3 is TGCGCCAGCAGCCGGGGGACTAGCGGATACAATGAGCAGTTCTTC. Residues: CASSRGTSGYNEQFF.

The chain employs TRBV14 and TRBJ2-5; tentatively, D is TRBD1 (6 bases). Trimming shortened V by 8 bases and J by 5 bases, and 21 bases separated the two germline ends. CDR3 length: 15 residues. Germline V gene sequence: CDR1 SGHDN, CDR2 FVKESK. CDR3 region: CASGPGHHRAETQYF. The CDR3 DNA is TGTGCCAGCGGGCCGGGACACCACCGGGCGGAGACCCAGTACTTC.

This clone has more than one count but fewer than ten. V usage is TRBV28 and J usage is TRBJ2-5, with TRBD1 matching over 9 bases. The ends lost 7 bases at V and 7 bases at J; junction bases unmatched: 10. The germline V gene has CDR1 MDHEN and CDR2 SYDVKM. The CDR3 totals 14 residues. This chain's CDR3 is CASISGQGYGTQYF. The CDR3 DNA follows: TGTGCCAGCATCTCAGGACAGGGGTATGGGACCCAGTACTTC.

The chain joins TRBV7-3 to TRBJ2-5, with a possible D match to TRBD1 (5 bases). CDR1 is SGHTA and CDR2 is FQGTGA in the germline V gene. The V and J ends lost 5 bases and 4 bases respectively, with 17 bases between them. The CDR3 spans 15 residues. CDR3 bases: TGTGCCAGCAGCCTAGGGGTCGGTCGGTTAGAGACCCAGTACTTC. As protein: CASSLGVGRLETQYF.